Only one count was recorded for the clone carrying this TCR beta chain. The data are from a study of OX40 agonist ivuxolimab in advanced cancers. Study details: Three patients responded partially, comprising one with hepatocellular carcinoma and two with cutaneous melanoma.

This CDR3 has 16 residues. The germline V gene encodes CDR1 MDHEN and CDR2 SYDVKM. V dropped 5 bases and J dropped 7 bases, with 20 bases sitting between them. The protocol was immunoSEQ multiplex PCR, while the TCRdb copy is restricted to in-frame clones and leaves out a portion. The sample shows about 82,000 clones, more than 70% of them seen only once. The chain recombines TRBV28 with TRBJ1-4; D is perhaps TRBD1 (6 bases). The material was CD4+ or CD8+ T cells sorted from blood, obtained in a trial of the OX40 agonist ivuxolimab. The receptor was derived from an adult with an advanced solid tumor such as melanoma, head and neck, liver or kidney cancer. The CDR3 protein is CASSLVMGGRVEKLFF. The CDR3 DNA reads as TGTGCCAGCAGTCTCGTCATGGGGGGCAGGGTTGAAAAACTGTTTTTT.